This T cell receptor (beta chain) was sequenced during a study of T-cell reconstitution after alpha-beta-depleted transplantation in children. General study findings and limits: Two months or so post-transplant, alpha-beta T cells reportedly derived from several hundred expanded graft clones. T-cell numbers and diversity, one year after transplant, stemmed largely from T cells that were newly produced. Recipient T cells and thymic progenitors that survived gave rise to the high TCRbeta diversity observed at day 60 in some patients.

Preparation of the TCRbeta library involved a method that used unique molecular identifiers. TCRdb passed the PCR reads through MiXCR, listing each CDR3 protein once. The sample records approximately 130,000 distinct CDR3 sequences, 9.5% to 10% being singletons. CDR3 size: 15 residues. Trimming removed 3 bases from V and 2 bases from J; junction bases left unmatched: 6. Germline V lookup: CDR1 SGHTS, CDR2 YDEGEE. About this clonotype itself: No antigen is known for it.

The rearrangement links TRBV5-8 to TRBJ2-3; TRBD2 matches 7 bases. The starting material was PBMCs, mostly from graft donor cells, obtained 180 days after TCRalphabeta/CD19-depleted stem cell transplant. The source of this sequence is a girl less than two years old who had a stem cell transplant for combined immunodeficiency, so the T cells may come from the graft donor. Here the CDR3 reads CASSSRAGNTDTQYF. The CDR3 nucleotides read TGTGCCAGCAGCTCCCGAGCGGGAAACACAGATACGCAGTATTTT.